The next 18 T cell receptor beta chains were all read from a single sample in a study of post-analysis software for immune sequencing data. Findings and limits, study-wide: Patients had higher frequencies than controls of about 5 TRBV segments, including TRBV5-6, TRBV5-1 and TRBV20-1.

No antigen has been assigned to these receptors. Every TCR beta cDNA library bore unique molecular identifiers. MiXCR, run by TCRdb on the PCR reads, gives a single entry per CDR3 protein. The sample lists about 810,000 distinct CDR3 sequences; approximately 57% were seen once. Sequences were obtained from blood. The origin of the receptors is a girl under 18 with multiple sclerosis.

This clonotype occurred a few times. V gene TRBV20-1 combines with J gene TRBJ2-4; D possibly corresponds to TRBD2 (6 bases). The J call could be wrong; TRBJ2-7 is a better fit for the DNA end. Germline assignment: CDR1 DFQATT and CDR2 SNEGSKA (reference sequence). This CDR3 spans 14 amino acids. This chain's CDR3 is CSARARERVYEQYF. Here the CDR3 DNA reads TGCAGTGCTAGAGCCCGGGAGCGGGTTTACGAGCAGTACTTC.

Only a few counts were recorded for this clonotype. The V and J genes are TRBV7-2 and TRBJ1-6, with D possibly TRBD1 on 5 matching bases. The V and J ends lost 1 base and 8 bases respectively, with 9 bases between them. The CDR3 is made up of 14 amino acids. CDR1 and CDR2 (germline): SGHTA, FQGNSA. The CDR3 is CASSLDEGYSPLHF. The CDR3, as DNA: TGTGCCAGCAGCTTAGATGAGGGGTATTCACCCCTCCACTTT. Filled out from reference TRBV7-2 and TRBJ1-6, the complete variable domain reads GAGVSQSPSNKVTEKGKDVELRCDPISGHTALYWYRQSLGQGLEFLIYFQGNSAPDKSGLPSDRFSAERTGGSVSTLTIQRTQQEDSAVYLCASSLDEGYSPLHFGNGTRLTVT.

In its sample, this clonotype was seen a few times. The V gene is TRBV27, the J gene TRBJ2-2, with D perhaps being TRBD1 or TRBD2 (6 bases each). The germline V gene encodes CDR1 MNHEY and CDR2 SMNVEV (reference sequence). The CDR3 covers 15 residues. The V end was cut by 6 bases, the J end by 5 bases, with 16 bases between. The CDR3 spells CASRSLGGPTGELFF. CDR3 sequence (DNA): TGTGCCAGCAGATCCCTTGGGGGGCCAACCGGGGAGCTGTTTTTT.

The table lists this clonotype with a few counts. V gene TRBV25-1 combines with J gene TRBJ2-7, with TRBD2 matching over 9 bases. The CDR3 is made up of 14 amino acids. J was trimmed by 5 bases and V by 3 bases; bases with no gene match: 5. The germline CDR1 and CDR2 sequences are MGHDK and SYGVNS. The DNA of the CDR3 is TGTGCCAGCAGTGATCCGGGACTAGCCGACGAGCAGTACTTC. It yields the protein CASSDPGLADEQYF.

This clonotype occurred a few times. The gene calls are TRBV5-1 and TRBJ1-4; 7 nucleotides match TRBD1. The CDR3 runs to 16 residues. V gave up 0 bases and J gave up 0 bases; unmatched junction bases: 2. Germline V gene sequence: CDR1 SGHRS, CDR2 YFSETQ. CDR3 sequence: CASSLGTGATNEKLFF. CDR3 DNA: TGCGCCAGCAGCTTGGGGACAGGAGCAACTAATGAAAAACTGTTTTTT. Looking up the rest from reference TRBV5-1 and TRBJ1-4 gives the full variable domain: KAGVTQTPRYLIKTRGQQVTLSCSPISGHRSVSWYQQTPGQGLQFLFEYFSETQRNKGNFPGRFSGRQFSNSRSEMNVSTLELGDSALYLCASSLGTGATNEKLFFGSGTQLSVL.

V is TRBV7-7 and J is TRBJ2-3; D is uncertain. CDR3 size: 14 residues. The V gene lost 3 bases and the J gene lost 2 bases, with 9 bases spanning the gap. CDR1 and CDR2 from the germline V gene are SSHAT and FNYEAQ (reference sequence). CDR3 in DNA: TGTGCCAGCAGCTTCGGAGACAACACAGATACGCAGTATTTT. Translated: CASSFGDNTDTQYF.

The CDR3 DNA sequence: TGTGCCACCAGCACAGAACTAGCGGCGCTCACAGATACGCAGTATTTT. Amino acids: CATSTELAALTDTQYF. The chain links TRBV15 to TRBJ2-3; 8 bases match TRBD2. V trimming: 4 bases; J trimming: 2 bases; junction bases outside the gene matches: 8. This CDR3 comprises 16 residues. From germline, CDR1 is LNHNV and CDR2 YYDKDF (reference sequence).

The V call is TRBV6-5, the J call TRBJ2-5, with TRBD1 matching 9 bases. Matching the DNA end better, TRBJ2-7 makes the J call doubtful. Germline V gene data show CDR1 as MNHEY and CDR2 as SVGAGI. The CDR3 covers 15 residues. The CDR3 here is CASSYSGTGNYEQYF. The CDR3 bases are TGTGCCAGCAGTTATTCCGGGACAGGGAACTACGAGCAGTACTTC.

J is TRBJ2-7 and V is TRBV28; D is ambiguous. V shed 3 bases and J shed 0 bases, with 6 bases lying between them. The germline V gene has CDR1 MDHEN and CDR2 SYDVKM. The CDR3 totals 13 residues. The CDR3 nucleotides read TGTGCCAGCAGTTTCCGAAACTCCTACGAGCAGTACTTC. It yields the protein CASSFRNSYEQYF.

The rearrangement joins TRBV7-8 to TRBJ2-5; no clear D. Trimming pared 5 bases from V and 7 bases from J, leaving 11 bases between. Germline-derived CDR1 and CDR2 are SGHVS and FQNEAQ. The CDR3 loop spans 12 amino acids. CDR3 amino acids: CASSHSLGTQYF. Written as DNA, the CDR3 is TGTGCCAGCAGCCACTCCCTGGGGACCCAGTACTTC.

The J gene is TRBJ2-3, the V gene TRBV14, with unresolved D. Per germline, CDR1 SGHDN and CDR2 FVKESK. The CDR3 is 11 amino acids. The V end was cut by 2 bases, the J end by 7 bases, with 4 bases between. CDR3 nucleotides: TGTGCCAGCAGCCAAATCAATACGCAGTATTTT. Its protein product is CASSQINTQYF. Variable domain in full (rest from reference TRBV14 and TRBJ2-3): EAGVTQFPSHSVIEKGQTVTLRCDPISGHDNLYWYRRVMGKEIKFLLHFVKESKQDESGMPNNRFLAERTGGTYSTLKVQPAELEDSGVYFCASSQINTQYFGPGTRLTVL.

The J gene is TRBJ1-5, the V gene TRBV7-3; 7 positions agree with TRBD1. J was trimmed by 6 bases and V by 2 bases; bases with no gene match: 10. The CDR3 runs 16 residues. The germline CDR1 and CDR2 sequences are SGHTA and FQGTGA. CDR3 nucleotide sequence: TGTGCCAGCAGCTTATCGGGGAGGGGGCTCGGTCAGCCCCAGCATTTT. This gives the protein CASSLSGRGLGQPQHF.

This chain links TRBV3-1 with TRBJ2-7; possible D gene TRBD1, 6 bases. Germline values: CDR1 LGHDT, CDR2 YNNKEL (reference sequence). CDR3 length: 16 residues. V shed 0 bases and J shed 0 bases, with 12 bases lying between them. In nucleotides, the CDR3 is TGTGCCAGCAGCCAAGATGGGGGCAGAAGCTCCTACGAGCAGTACTTC. Its protein product is CASSQDGGRSSYEQYF.

This clonotype showed up just a few times. The CDR3 coding sequence is TGCGCCAGCAGCCAACCCGGACAGGGGGCGCGAGATACGCAGTATTTT. The encoded protein is CASSQPGQGARDTQYF. The V call is TRBV4-1, the J call TRBJ2-3, with TRBD1 matching 11 bases. This CDR3 comprises 16 residues. Trimming removed 2 bases from V and 5 bases from J; junction bases left unmatched: 6. CDR1 and CDR2 (germline): MGHRA, YSYEKL.

The gene calls are TRBV5-1 and TRBJ2-5; D perhaps matches TRBD1 (5 bases). Gene TRBJ2-7 matches the end of the DNA better, so the J call may be wrong. Germline-derived CDR1 and CDR2 are SGHRS and YFSETQ. The CDR3 is 14 amino acids. CDR3 coding DNA: TGCGCCAGCAGCTTGGCCATAGGGGTTTACGAGCAGTACTTC. It translates to CASSLAIGVYEQYF.

This chain uses TRBV11-3 with TRBJ2-3; TRBD2 agrees at 8 bases. The CDR3 extends over 14 amino acids. The germline V gene encodes CDR1 SGHNT and CDR2 YENEEA. V lost 5 bases and J lost 14; bases outside the gene matches: 15. The CDR3 region has the DNA TGTGCCAGCAGCCTCCGGGCGGGGGGATACGGTGTGTATTTT. It translates to CASSLRAGGYGVYF.

This CDR3 is CASSPRGSGEQYF. The CDR3 DNA sequence: TGTGCCAGCAGCCCCCGGGGCTCAGGGGAGCAGTACTTC. V is TRBV7-6 and J is TRBJ2-7; D possibly matches TRBD1 or TRBD2 (5 bases each). The V gene's germline CDR1 is SGHVS and CDR2 FNYEAQ. Trimming removed 5 bases at V and 7 bases at J, with 15 bases between. The CDR3 has 13 amino acids.

The chain employs TRBV6-6 and TRBJ2-7; 12 nucleotides align to TRBD1. The CDR3 sequence is 15 residues long. V lost 4 bases to trimming and J lost 6 bases; unmatched junction nucleotides: 7. CDR1 and CDR2 from the germline V gene are MNHNY and SVGAGI (reference sequence). In nucleotides, the CDR3 is TGTGCCAGCAGTTGGGGACAGGGGGCTTCCCCCGAGCAGTACTTC. Translating gives CASSWGQGASPEQYF.